The rows below give T cell receptor beta chains drawn from one sample of a study of patients and donors after allogeneic stem cell transplantation. TCRdb reprocessed the RT-PCR reads with MiXCR, giving one entry per CDR3 protein. Found here are approximately 20,000 distinct CDR3 sequences, 4.9% of them singletons; the top ten hold around 42%. Input material: blood, either unsorted or a sorted T cell fraction (not recorded which). The origin of the receptors is a human donor who was either an allogeneic HSCT recipient or a stem cell or donor lymphocyte infusion donor (not recorded which). It is not recorded whose cells these are; they may come from a transplant donor. Each CDR3 is given with its conserved first and last residue. A D gene is named only where the DNA matches it firmly. Size values are once, few and many counts, or a class for expanded clones, and some rows have none.

V gene,clone size,D gene,J gene,CDR3 DNA,CDR3 protein
TRBV12-3/TRBV12-4,many,NA,TRBJ1-1,TGTGCCAGCAGTTTGTGGCAGAACACTGAAGCTTTCTTT,CASSLWQNTEAFF
TRBV28,many,NA,TRBJ2-7,TGTGCCAGCAGGCCCCCGGGTTTCCAGGACGAGCAGTACTTC,CASRPPGFQDEQYF
TRBV5-1,many,NA,TRBJ2-2,TGCGCCAGCAGCTTGGCCGACAGGCCTGGGTTCGGGGAGCTGTTTTTT,CASSLADRPGFGELFF
TRBV11-1,few,NA,TRBJ1-1,TGTGCCAGCAGCTTAGACCTTTCTTGGGGGGCAAGGAAGAACACTGAAGCTTTCTTT,CASSLDLSWGARKNTEAFF
TRBV5-1,few,TRBD1,TRBJ1-2,TGCGCCAGCAGCATGCCTACCGGACAGGGGGAAGGCTACACCTTC,CASSMPTGQGEGYTF
TRBV7-2,once,NA,TRBJ2-7,TGTGCCAGCAGCCCGCGGATCCCCTACGAGCAGTACTTC,CASSPRIPYEQYF
TRBV5-1,many,TRBD2,TRBJ2-7,TGCGCCAGCAGCCCGGGGGGGGTAATCGAGCAGTACTTC,CASSPGGVIEQYF
TRBV6-5,many,TRBD1,TRBJ1-1,TGTGCCAGCAGTTACGGGACAGGGCAAAAAGCTTTCTTT,CASSYGTGQKAFF
TRBV10-1,many,TRBD1,TRBJ2-2,TGCGCCAGCAGTGTCCATCGACAGGGGTCTGGGACCACCGGGGAGCTGTTTTTT,CASSVHRQGSGTTGELFF
TRBV20-1,NA,TRBD1,TRBJ2-1,TGCAGTGCTAGATGGGGGACAGGTTATACTGAGCAGTTCTTC,CSARWGTGYTEQFF
TRBV7-9,many,NA,TRBJ2-5,TGTGCCAGCAGCTTTACCCAAGAGACCCAGTACTTC,CASSFTQETQYF
TRBV2,few,NA,TRBJ2-5,TGTGCCAGCAGTGGGCCGCAAGAGACCCAGTACTTC,CASSGPQETQYF
TRBV20-1,many,TRBD1,TRBJ1-6,TGCAGTGCAACACAGGGGGAACGTAATTCACCCCTCCACTTT,CSATQGERNSPLHF
TRBV10-3,many,NA,TRBJ1-1,TGTGCCATCAGTGAGGGCTTTTGGGCTTTCTTT,CAISEGFWAFF
TRBV20-1,many,TRBD1,TRBJ2-1,TGCAGTGCTTCCGGGACAGCCAACAATGAGCAGTTCTTC,CSASGTANNEQFF
TRBV20-1,many,NA,TRBJ1-1,TGCAGTGCTAGAGACATCTACATGAACACTGAAGCTTTCTTT,CSARDIYMNTEAFF
TRBV5-6,many,NA,TRBJ2-7,TGTGCCAGCAGCCTGATGACAGGTGTCATCTACGAGCAGTACTTC,CASSLMTGVIYEQYF
TRBV5-5,many,NA,TRBJ1-1,TGTGCCAGCAGTCTGGCAGGGTTGGGTACTGAAGCTTTCTTT,CASSLAGLGTEAFF
TRBV3-1,many,TRBD2,TRBJ2-7,TGTGCCAGCAGCCATAGACTAAAAAGGACTAGCGGGATGTACGAGCAGTACTTC,CASSHRLKRTSGMYEQYF
TRBV20-1,few,TRBD1,TRBJ2-5,TGCAGTGCTTCGACTCGGACAGGGGAGACCCAGTACTTC,CSASTRTGETQYF
TRBV20-1,many,NA,TRBJ1-2,TGCAGTGCCGCGGACTATGGCTACACCTTC,CSAADYGYTF
TRBV5-6,few,TRBD1,TRBJ1-1,TGTGCCAGCAGCGATGCGACAGGGGGCACTGAAGCTTTCTTT,CASSDATGGTEAFF
TRBV5-1,many,NA,TRBJ2-1,TGCGCCAGCAGCTTGGATCGAAAACTGCCCCGGAGGAATGAGCAGTTCTTC,CASSLDRKLPRRNEQFF
TRBV7-9,NA,NA,TRBJ2-7,TGTGCCAGCAGCTTAGCCGGGCGCGCCTACGAGCAGTACTTC,CASSLAGRAYEQYF
TRBV5-6,many,TRBD1,TRBJ1-6,TGTGCCAGCAGCCAAAGGACAGGCAGAAGCTCCTATAATTCACCCCTCCACTTT,CASSQRTGRSSYNSPLHF
TRBV10-3,NA,NA,TRBJ2-5,TGTGCCATCACCGCGGGACGCCAAGAGACCCAGTACTTC,CAITAGRQETQYF
TRBV11-1,few,TRBD1,TRBJ1-3,TGTGCCAGCAGCCCTTGGCGAGGGGGCCCCGTCTCTGGAAACACCATATATTTT,CASSPWRGGPVSGNTIYF
TRBV6-1,few,NA,TRBJ1-5,TGTGCCAGCAGTACCTCCCCCAATCAGCCCCAGCATTTT,CASSTSPNQPQHF
TRBV7-9,NA,NA,TRBJ1-5,TGTGCCAGCAGCTCGGCAGGAGGGAGCAATCAGCCCCAGCATTTT,CASSSAGGSNQPQHF
TRBV12-3/TRBV12-4,many,TRBD1,TRBJ2-3,TGTGCCAGCAGCATCAGCTGGACAGGTCAGACAGATACGCAGTATTTT,CASSISWTGQTDTQYF
TRBV7-7,many,NA,TRBJ2-1,TGTGCCAGCAGCTTAGGACTTGGCCGAGATGAGCAGTTCTTC,CASSLGLGRDEQFF
TRBV5-1,many,NA,TRBJ2-3,TGCGCCAGCAGCTTGGTTTCAGATACGCAGTATTTT,CASSLVSDTQYF
TRBV20-1,many,TRBD2,TRBJ2-3,TGCAGTGCTAACAGACTAGCGGGAGGGCCGACAGATACGCAGTATTTT,CSANRLAGGPTDTQYF
TRBV10-3,NA,NA,TRBJ2-1,TGTGCCATCAGTGGAGGGAGTCGTTTCTACAATGAGCAGTTCTTC,CAISGGSRFYNEQFF
TRBV1,many,NA,TRBJ1-2,TGCACCAGCACCCAAGGGCCTAACTATGGCTACACCTTC,CTSTQGPNYGYTF
TRBV20-1,medium-sized,NA,TRBJ2-1,TGCAGTGCTAGAGGGAGAAATGAGCAGTTCTTC,CSARGRNEQFF
TRBV5-1,many,TRBD2,TRBJ2-1,TGCGCCAGCAGCCCCCTCCCCCCCGGGGGGGTCCACAATGAGCAGTTCTTC,CASSPLPPGGVHNEQFF
TRBV7-2,few,NA,TRBJ2-7,TGTGCCAGCACCTTCGGGCGGGGCGTGGACGAGCAGTACTTC,CASTFGRGVDEQYF
TRBV20-1,few,TRBD1,TRBJ2-2,TGCAGTGCTACCCGACAGGGGGCCGGGGAGCTGTTTTTT,CSATRQGAGELFF
TRBV7-9,many,NA,TRBJ2-2,TGTGCCAGCAGCTTAGCAGGTTCCGGGGAGCTGTTTTTT,CASSLAGSGELFF
TRBV5-1,many,NA,TRBJ1-1,TGCGCCAGCAGCTTGTGTCGGGACCTATTTGAAGCTTTCTTT,CASSLCRDLFEAFF
TRBV6-2/TRBV6-3,few,TRBD2,TRBJ2-2,TGTGCCAGCAGTTTAGAACAGGGGAAACCTAGCGGGGGAAACACCGGGGAGCTGTTTTTT,CASSLEQGKPSGGNTGELFF
TRBV7-9,NA,NA,TRBJ2-5,TGTGCCAGCAGCTTATCCACAGGTTACGGAGAGACCCAGTACTTC,CASSLSTGYGETQYF
TRBV19,few,NA,TRBJ1-2,TGTGCTGGGGGACATATAGAGGGCTACACCTTC,CAGGHIEGYTF
TRBV6-1,NA,TRBD1,TRBJ2-7,TGTGCCAGCAGTATCCGACAGGGGGCGTTCTACGAGCAGTACTTC,CASSIRQGAFYEQYF
TRBV5-1,many,TRBD1,TRBJ2-3,TGCGCCAGCAGCCAAGGGACAGGATTAAGCACAGATACGCAGTATTTT,CASSQGTGLSTDTQYF
TRBV19,few,TRBD1,TRBJ1-2,TGTGCCAGTGAAAGGACAGGGGGCGATCACTATGGCTACACCTTC,CASERTGGDHYGYTF